This T cell receptor beta chain was observed in a study of CD8 T cells in ankylosing spondylitis. Ten or more counts support this clonotype. MiXCR, applied by TCRdb to the 5' RACE reads, yields one record per CDR3 protein. The data show 40,000 to 50,000 distinct CDR3 sequences, roughly 2.5% seen once. CDR1 is SGDLS, CDR2 YYNGEE, per germline. This CDR3 is built from 14 residues. The V gene end was trimmed by 2 bases and the J gene end by 6 bases; junction bases not matched to a gene: 4. The V call is TRBV9, the J call TRBJ2-1, with 8 positions matching TRBD2. The sequence derives from a male donor with ankylosing spondylitis or in good health (not recorded which). Sequenced sample: blood, either unsorted or a sorted T cell fraction (not recorded which). The CDR3 sequence is CASSVTSGSNEQFF. DNA of the CDR3: TGTGCCAGCAGCGTTACTAGCGGATCCAATGAGCAGTTCTTC.